The entry below gives a single TCR beta chain sequence along with its context. This clonotype was seen only once. Its cognate antigen has yet to be identified. Base-call qualities are not available, and no considerably larger clone is one nucleotide away. On its own, one read is weak support. This sample is drawn from a study of Graves' ophthalmopathy and Graves' hyperthyroidism (dated by TCRdb to the late 2010s). About the investigation overall: Peripheral blood was collected before any treatment was given, at the time of initial diagnosis. The study used TCR beta repertoire signatures to distinguish Graves' ophthalmopathy from Graves' hyperthyroidism and to predict progression to ophthalmopathy. In total, around 140 blood samples were TCR-sequenced: some 43 ophthalmopathy, some 75 hyperthyroidism and some 17 hyperthyroidism-to-ophthalmopathy patients. To explore V-J signatures that separate ophthalmopathy from hyperthyroidism, a discovery set of fewer than 110 patients was enrolled, consisting of more than 40 with ophthalmopathy and about 60 with stable hyperthyroidism. The independent validation cohort included roughly 19 hyperthyroidism patients plus 17 patients who later progressed from hyperthyroidism to ophthalmopathy. In five or six hyperthyroidism patients, the T-cell repertoires found in thyroid tissue were compared with those found in blood. Following sampling, methimazole starting at 30 mg daily was administered to hyperthyroidism patients, and high-dose intravenous methylprednisolone was administered to ophthalmopathy patients. Broader findings and caveats from the paper: In validation, the model predicted ophthalmopathy progression with about 71% sensitivity and around 72% specificity; roughly 12 predicted patients were CT-confirmed with GO in a median of around 6 months. In cross-validation, the 13-signature model distinguished ophthalmopathy from stable hyperthyroidism with about 90% sensitivity and roughly 81% specificity, while in the test set the corresponding values were around 79% and 71%. Sample size was not statistically predetermined, and group allocation was not concealed from the investigators. Most expanded thyroid clonotypes with frequency above 0.001 were also detected in blood, suggesting blood repertoires may reflect the thyroid immune response.

Cut back by 3 bases and 7 bases, the V and J ends lie 8 bases apart. The CDR3, from cysteine to phenylalanine, totals 12 residues. The read is trimmed to its CDR3 DNA, 36 bases read in frame from base 1. The ophthalmopathy patients had moderately to severely active disease, with a Clinical Activity Score of 3 or higher, a NOSPECS grade of 4 or higher, and a disease duration of less than 3 months. Patients with other autoimmune diseases, uncontrolled infections, pregnancy or lactation were excluded from the study. Clinical symptoms, serum thyroxine, TRAb, thyroid ultrasound and orbital computed tomography formed the basis of the diagnosis. Ficoll-Paque density gradient centrifugation was used to isolate PBMCs from 10 ml of fresh peripheral blood. Total RNA was extracted using Trizol reagent, and RNA quality was checked on an Agilent 2100 Bioanalyzer. TCR beta CDR3 regions were amplified from RNA transcripts for repertoire sequencing. HTBI primers and the Qiagen OneStep RT-PCR kit were used in a first-round RT-PCR, which was followed by a second-round multiplex PCR, size selection and purification. Libraries were sequenced on an Illumina HiSeq2000 using paired-end 100 bp reads. Under the source paper's analysis protocol: SOAPnuke was used for read processing, and reads with adapters, uncalled bases, a mean Phred below 15, or no exact constant-primer or identifier match were discarded. COPE v1.2.5 was used to merge high-quality paired reads. Each unique nucleotide sequence was treated as a clonotype, and MiTCR v1.1 was used to align the clonotypes to the IMGT TRB V, D and J references. The analysis was limited to V-J combinations with a frequency above 0.0001, which together covered roughly 99% of repertoires. For each V-J combination, a TCR clonal expansion and chaos score was defined as F50 clonal expansion divided by the chaos observed in the TCRdist matrix. Welch's t-statistics and random forest were used to reduce features to about 13 V-J combinations, which were fed into a naive Bayes classifier. The Morisita-Horn index was used to measure how similar the thyroid and blood repertoires were. Starting from the raw public reads, TCRdb applied fastp trimming at Q25, assembled clones with MiXCR and retained in-frame beta chains. Merged by CDR3 protein, the rows form single entries marked with the most common genes and DNA. TCRdb's processing, not the study's, gives the V and J calls here. For this sample the table gives about 640,000 distinct CDR3 sequences, of which about 41% were detected only once. The ten largest account for more than 2.5% of the sample.

In this chain, TRBV12-3 or TRBV12-4 is recombined with TRBJ2-3; the D gene is not confidently resolved. This TCR was recovered from an adult man with Graves' ophthalmopathy. The sequenced sample consisted of peripheral blood. CDR3 reads: CASSFGPNTQYF. The DNA sequence is TGTGCCAGCAGTTTTGGACCGAATACGCAGTATTTT.